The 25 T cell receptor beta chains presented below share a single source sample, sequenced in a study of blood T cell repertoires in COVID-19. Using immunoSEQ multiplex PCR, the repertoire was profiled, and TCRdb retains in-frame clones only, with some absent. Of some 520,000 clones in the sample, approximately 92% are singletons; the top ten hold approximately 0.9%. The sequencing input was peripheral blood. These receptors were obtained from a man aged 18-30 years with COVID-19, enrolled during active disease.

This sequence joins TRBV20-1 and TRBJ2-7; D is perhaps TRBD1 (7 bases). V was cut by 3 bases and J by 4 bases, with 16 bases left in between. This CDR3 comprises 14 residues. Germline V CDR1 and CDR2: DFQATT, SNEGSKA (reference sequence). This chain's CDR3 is CSASLPGGTYEQYF. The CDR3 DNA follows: TGCAGTGCTAGTCTTCCAGGGGGGACTTACGAGCAGTACTTC.

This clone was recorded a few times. As DNA, the CDR3 is TGTGCCAGCAGTGACGCCGGGACAGGGGGCGTCACCGGGGAGCTGTTTTTT. Its translation is CASSDAGTGGVTGELFF. The chain combines TRBV25-1 with TRBJ2-2, with TRBD1 matching 12 bases. The ends lost 3 bases at V and 4 bases at J; junction bases unmatched: 6. From germline, CDR1 is MGHDK and CDR2 SYGVNS. The CDR3 covers 17 residues.

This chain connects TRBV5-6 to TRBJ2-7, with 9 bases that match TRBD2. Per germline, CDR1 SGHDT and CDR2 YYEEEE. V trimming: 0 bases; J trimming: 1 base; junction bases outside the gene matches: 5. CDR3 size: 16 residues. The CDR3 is CASSLGGGGASYEQYF. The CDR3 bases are TGTGCCAGCAGCTTGGGTGGCGGGGGGGCATCCTACGAGCAGTACTTC.

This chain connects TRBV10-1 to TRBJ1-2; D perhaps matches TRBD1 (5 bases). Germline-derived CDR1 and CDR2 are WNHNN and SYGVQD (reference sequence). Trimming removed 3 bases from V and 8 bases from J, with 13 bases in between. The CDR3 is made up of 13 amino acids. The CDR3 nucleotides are TGCGCCAGCAGTGAACAGGAGTCGGGCGGCTACACCTTC. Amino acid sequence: CASSEQESGGYTF.

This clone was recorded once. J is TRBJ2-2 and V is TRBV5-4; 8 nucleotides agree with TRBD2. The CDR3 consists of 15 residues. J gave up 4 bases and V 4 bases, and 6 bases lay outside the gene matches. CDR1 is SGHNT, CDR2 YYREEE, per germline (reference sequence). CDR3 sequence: CASSPKREFTGELFF. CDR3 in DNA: TGTGCCAGCAGCCCGAAGCGGGAGTTCACCGGGGAGCTGTTTTTT.

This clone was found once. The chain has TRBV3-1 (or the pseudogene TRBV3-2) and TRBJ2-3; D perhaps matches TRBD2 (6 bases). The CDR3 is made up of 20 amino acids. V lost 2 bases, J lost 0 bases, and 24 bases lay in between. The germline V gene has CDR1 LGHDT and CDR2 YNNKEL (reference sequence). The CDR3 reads CASSQSPIASVAASTDTQYF. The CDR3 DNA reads TGTGCCAGCAGCCAAAGTCCCATCGCCTCGGTAGCGGCTAGCACAGATACGCAGTATTTT.

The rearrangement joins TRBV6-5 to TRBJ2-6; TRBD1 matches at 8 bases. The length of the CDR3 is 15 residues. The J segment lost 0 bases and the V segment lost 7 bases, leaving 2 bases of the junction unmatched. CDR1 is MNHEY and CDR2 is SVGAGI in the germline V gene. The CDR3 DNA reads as TGTGCCAGCACCACAGGGGGCTCTGGGGCCAACGTCCTGACTTTC. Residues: CASTTGGSGANVLTF.

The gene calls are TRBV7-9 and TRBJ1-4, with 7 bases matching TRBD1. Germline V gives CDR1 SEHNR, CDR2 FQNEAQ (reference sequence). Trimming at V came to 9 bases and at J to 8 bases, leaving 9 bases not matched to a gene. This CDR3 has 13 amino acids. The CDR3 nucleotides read TGTGCCAGTAGGCGGACAGGAGGAGAAAAACTGTTTTTT. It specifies CASRRTGGEKLFF.

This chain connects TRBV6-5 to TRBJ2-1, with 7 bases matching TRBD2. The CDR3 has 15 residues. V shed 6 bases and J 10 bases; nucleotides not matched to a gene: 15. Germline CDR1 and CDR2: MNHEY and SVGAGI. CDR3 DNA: TGTGCCAGCAGGGTGACTAGCCCGCCAGGGTGGGAGCAGTTCTTC. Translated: CASRVTSPPGWEQFF.

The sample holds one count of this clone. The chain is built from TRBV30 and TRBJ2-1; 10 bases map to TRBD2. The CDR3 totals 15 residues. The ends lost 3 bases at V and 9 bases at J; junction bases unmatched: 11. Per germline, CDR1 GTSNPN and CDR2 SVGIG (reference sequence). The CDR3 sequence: CAWRLAGVPSSEQFF. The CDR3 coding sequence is TGTGCCTGGAGGCTAGCGGGAGTGCCTAGCAGTGAGCAGTTCTTC.

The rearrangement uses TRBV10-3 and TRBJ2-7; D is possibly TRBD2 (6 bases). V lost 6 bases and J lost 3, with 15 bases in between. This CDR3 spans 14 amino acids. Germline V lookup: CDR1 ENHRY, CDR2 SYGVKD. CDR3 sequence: CAIRGSTGGYEQYF. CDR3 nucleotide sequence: TGTGCCATCAGGGGGAGCACCGGGGGCTACGAGCAGTACTTC.

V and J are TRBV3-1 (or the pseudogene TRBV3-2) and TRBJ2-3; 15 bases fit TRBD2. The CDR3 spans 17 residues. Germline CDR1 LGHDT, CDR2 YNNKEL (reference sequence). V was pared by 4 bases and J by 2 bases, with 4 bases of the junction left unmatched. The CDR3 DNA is TGTGCCAGCAGCCCCGGACTAGCGGGAGGGTACACAGATACGCAGTATTTT. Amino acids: CASSPGLAGGYTDTQYF.

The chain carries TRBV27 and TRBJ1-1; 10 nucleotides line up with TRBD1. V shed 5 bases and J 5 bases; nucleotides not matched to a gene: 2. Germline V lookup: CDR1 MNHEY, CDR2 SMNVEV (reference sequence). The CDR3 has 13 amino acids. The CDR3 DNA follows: TGTGCCAGCAGTATGGACAGGGGGACTGAAGCTTTCTTT. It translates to CASSMDRGTEAFF.

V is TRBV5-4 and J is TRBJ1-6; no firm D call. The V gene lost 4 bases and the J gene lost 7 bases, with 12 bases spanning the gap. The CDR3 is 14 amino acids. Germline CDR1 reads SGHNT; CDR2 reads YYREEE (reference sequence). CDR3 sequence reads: CASSTRVENSPLHF. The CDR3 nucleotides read TGTGCCAGCAGCACCCGGGTCGAGAATTCACCCCTCCACTTT.

This CDR3 is CASSTSQDTQYF. The CDR3 nucleotides read TGTGCCAGCAGTACCTCACAGGATACGCAGTATTTT. The chain employs TRBV6-5 and TRBJ2-3; no definite D call. Germline CDR1 reads MNHEY; CDR2 reads SVGAGI. The CDR3 runs 12 residues. Trimming took 5 bases from V and 6 from J, leaving 9 bases between them.

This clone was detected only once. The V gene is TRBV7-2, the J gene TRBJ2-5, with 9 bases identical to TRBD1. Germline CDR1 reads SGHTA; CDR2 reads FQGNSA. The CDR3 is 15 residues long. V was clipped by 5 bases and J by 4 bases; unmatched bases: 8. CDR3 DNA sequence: TGTGCCAGCAGCCAAATTACAGGGGGCAGAGAGACCCAGTACTTC. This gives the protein CASSQITGGRETQYF.

This CDR3 reads CASGLVLVGRTYEQYF. CDR3 DNA sequence: TGTGCTAGTGGTTTGGTATTGGTAGGGAGGACCTACGAGCAGTACTTC. J is TRBJ2-7 and V is TRBV12-5, with D perhaps TRBD2 (6 bases). Trimming took 0 bases from V and 2 from J, leaving 14 bases between them. The CDR3 sequence is 16 residues long. CDR1 and CDR2 from the germline V gene are LGHNT and FRNRAP.

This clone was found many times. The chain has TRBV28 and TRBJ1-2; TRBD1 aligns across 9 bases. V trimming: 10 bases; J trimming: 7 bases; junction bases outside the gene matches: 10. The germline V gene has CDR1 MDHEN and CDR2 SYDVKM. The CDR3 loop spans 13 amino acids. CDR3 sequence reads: CANQPQGAPGYTF. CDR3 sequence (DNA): TGTGCCAATCAACCACAGGGGGCGCCTGGCTACACCTTC.

DNA for the CDR3: TGTGCCAGCAGTAATGGACAGGGCGCCTACGAGCAGTACTTC. As protein: CASSNGQGAYEQYF. The V call is TRBV25-1, the J call TRBJ2-7; the match to TRBD1 covers 8 bases. Unmatched junction bases numbered 5, after V lost 5 bases and J lost 2 bases. The CDR3 is 14 residues long. From germline, CDR1 is MGHDK and CDR2 SYGVNS.

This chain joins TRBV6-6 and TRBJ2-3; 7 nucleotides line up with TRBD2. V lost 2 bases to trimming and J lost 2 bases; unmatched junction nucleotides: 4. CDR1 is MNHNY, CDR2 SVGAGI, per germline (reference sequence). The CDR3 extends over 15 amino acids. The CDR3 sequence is CASSYASGFTDTQYF. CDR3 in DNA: TGTGCCAGCAGTTACGCTAGCGGTTTCACAGATACGCAGTATTTT.

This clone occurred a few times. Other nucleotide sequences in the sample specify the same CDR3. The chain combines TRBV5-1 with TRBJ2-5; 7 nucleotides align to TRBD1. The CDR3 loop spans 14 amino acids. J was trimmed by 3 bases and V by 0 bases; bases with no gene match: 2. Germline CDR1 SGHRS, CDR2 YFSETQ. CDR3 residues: CASSLGTGEETQYF. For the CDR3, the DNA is TGCGCCAGCAGCTTGGGGACAGGTGAAGAGACCCAGTACTTC.

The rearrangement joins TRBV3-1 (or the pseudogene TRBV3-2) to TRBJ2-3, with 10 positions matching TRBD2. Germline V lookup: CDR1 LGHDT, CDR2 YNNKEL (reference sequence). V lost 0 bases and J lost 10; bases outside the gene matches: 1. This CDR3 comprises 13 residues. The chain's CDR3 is CASSQESGGAQYF. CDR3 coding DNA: TGTGCCAGCAGCCAAGAGAGCGGGGGGGCGCAGTATTTT.

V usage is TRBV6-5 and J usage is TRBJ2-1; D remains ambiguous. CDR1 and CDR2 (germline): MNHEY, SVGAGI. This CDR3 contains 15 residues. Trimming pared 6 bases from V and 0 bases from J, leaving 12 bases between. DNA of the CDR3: TGTGCCAGCAGCCCAGACTCGAGCTCCTACAATGAGCAGTTCTTC. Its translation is CASSPDSSSYNEQFF.

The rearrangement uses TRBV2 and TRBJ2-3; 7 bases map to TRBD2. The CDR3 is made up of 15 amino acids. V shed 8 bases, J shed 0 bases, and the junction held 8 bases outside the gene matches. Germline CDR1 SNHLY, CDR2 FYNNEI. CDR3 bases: TGTGCCAGCGGTCGACTAGCTGAGAGCACAGATACGCAGTATTTT. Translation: CASGRLAESTDTQYF.

Written as DNA, the CDR3 is TGTGCCAGCAGCCAAGAGGCTTCGGGAGAAGAGCAGTTCTTC. Translating it yields CASSQEASGEEQFF. The V gene is TRBV3-1 (or the pseudogene TRBV3-2), the J gene TRBJ2-1, with a possible D match to TRBD2 (6 bases). CDR1 and CDR2 from the germline V gene are LGHDT and YNNKEL (reference sequence). There are 14 residues in the CDR3. V was shortened by 0 bases and J by 10 bases, with 13 bases between the two germline ends.